A single sample gave rise to the 25 T cell receptor beta chains below, sequenced in a study of T cells expressing NK-cell markers. TCRdb reworked the 5' RACE reads into one entry per CDR3 protein, no DNA. This repertoire includes about half a million distinct CDR3 sequences. Sequenced: blood T cells: a sorted CD56 or NKG2C T cell subset, CD4+ or CD8+ T cells, or bulk PBMC T cells (not recorded which). All receptors come from a woman in her 50s in good health.

The chain uses TRBV11-3 and TRBJ2-1; there is no DNA to check the TCRdb D call of TRBD2. CDR3 size: 16 residues. CDR1 and CDR2 from the germline V gene are SGHNT and YENEEA. The CDR3 here is CASSSTGGYSYNEQFF.

The J gene is TRBJ1-6, the V gene TRBV12-3 or TRBV12-4. This CDR3 region has 15 residues. CDR3 amino acids: CASSLVGENNSPLHF.

The CDR3 here is CASSELNRVEQFF. The V gene is TRBV6-1, the J gene TRBJ2-1; no DNA is available, so the TRBD1 call from TCRdb remains unchecked. The V gene's germline CDR1 is MNHNS and CDR2 SASEGT. This CDR3 region has 13 residues.

V is TRBV12-3 or TRBV12-4 and J is TRBJ1-5; checking the TCRdb D call of TRBD1 is not possible without DNA. The CDR3 spans 15 residues. The chain's CDR3 is CASSFGQGVGQPQHF.

The chain has TRBV5-1 and TRBJ2-5; TCRdb's assignment of TRBD1 cannot be checked, as there is no DNA. The CDR3 consists of 17 residues. Germline V gene lookup returns CDR1 SGHRS and CDR2 YFSETQ. Here the CDR3 reads CASSLFAPITNGGTQYF.

The CDR3 sequence: CASSPLVGSETQYF. The V and J genes are TRBV18 and TRBJ2-5. The germline gives CDR1 KGHSH, CDR2 LQKENI. The CDR3 spans 14 residues.

V gene TRBV19 combines with J gene TRBJ2-1. The CDR3 is made up of 15 amino acids. The germline gives CDR1 LNHDA, CDR2 SQIVND (reference sequence). This CDR3 is CASSIPVGLSNEQFF.

The V gene is TRBV12-3 or TRBV12-4, the J gene TRBJ1-1; the TRBD1 assignment by TCRdb is unverifiable without DNA. The CDR3 totals 16 residues. The CDR3 sequence is CASRSPFETANTEAFF.

The chain combines TRBV14 with TRBJ2-1; TCRdb lists TRBD1, though no DNA is available to test this call. The CDR3 length is 14 residues. In germline, CDR1 is SGHDN, CDR2 FVKESK. The CDR3 sequence: CASSRGERYNEQFF.

This chain links TRBV20-1 with TRBJ2-5; there is no DNA to check the TCRdb D call of TRBD1. Germline V lookup: CDR1 DFQATT, CDR2 SNEGSKA (reference sequence). This CDR3 is built from 15 residues. The CDR3 spells CSARDGGLGGETQYF.

This chain links TRBV5-1 with TRBJ2-7; TCRdb's D gene call, TRBD1, goes unchecked for lack of DNA. The length of the CDR3 is 13 residues. The germline CDR1 and CDR2 sequences are SGHRS and YFSETQ. The CDR3 loop reads CASRATGTYEQYF. Looking up the rest from reference TRBV5-1 and TRBJ2-7 gives the full variable domain: KAGVTQTPRYLIKTRGQQVTLSCSPISGHRSVSWYQQTPGQGLQFLFEYFSETQRNKGNFPGRFSGRQFSNSRSEMNVSTLELGDSALYLCASRATGTYEQYFGPGTRLTVT.

V usage is TRBV10-3 and J usage is TRBJ2-3; TCRdb's D call of TRBD1 is untestable without DNA. The germline CDR1 and CDR2 sequences are ENHRY and SYGVKD. The CDR3 contains 16 residues. This CDR3 is CATTGQGTGVTDTQYF.

This rearrangement joins TRBV24-1 to TRBJ2-3; TCRdb names TRBD1, which stays unverified in the absence of DNA. The CDR3 runs to 12 residues. CDR1 is KGHDR and CDR2 is SFDVKD in the germline V gene. This CDR3 reads CASQGVTDTQYF.

The rearrangement joins TRBV7-2 to TRBJ2-7; the D call of TRBD2 rests on TCRdb alone, since no DNA is present to check it. The CDR3 loop spans 18 amino acids. Germline CDR1 reads SGHTA; CDR2 reads FQGNSA. CDR3: CASKPDRFSTSSGYEQYF.

The chain recombines TRBV11-3 with TRBJ2-3. The CDR3 sequence is 14 residues long. The germline CDR1 and CDR2 sequences are SGHNT and YENEEA. The CDR3 is CASRPDLYTDTQYF.

V gene TRBV5-1 combines with J gene TRBJ1-3; with no DNA, the TCRdb D assignment of TRBD1 cannot be verified. Germline V lookup: CDR1 SGHRS, CDR2 YFSETQ. This CDR3 comprises 15 residues. CDR3 in amino acids: CASSSVGQNGNTIYF.

The rearrangement links TRBV20-1 to TRBJ2-3; TCRdb calls TRBD2, which cannot be checked without DNA. The CDR3 consists of 15 residues. Germline assignment: CDR1 DFQATT and CDR2 SNEGSKA (reference sequence). CDR3 sequence reads: CSATSGGSSTDTQYF.

The CDR3 here is CASSQRETRDSNNEQFF. This rearrangement joins TRBV3-1 to TRBJ2-1; TCRdb selects TRBD2, and the lack of DNA leaves this call unchecked. The CDR3 runs 17 residues. Germline V gives CDR1 LGHDT, CDR2 YNNKEL (reference sequence).

The chain couples TRBV6-5 to TRBJ2-7; TCRdb selects TRBD2, and the lack of DNA leaves this call unchecked. In germline, CDR1 is MNHEY, CDR2 SVGAGI. The CDR3 contains 18 residues. The CDR3 loop is CASSHGSGSGGVSYEQYF.

This chain connects TRBV2 to TRBJ1-2; there is no DNA to check the TCRdb D call of TRBD1. This CDR3 is 14 amino acids long. Germline CDR1 and CDR2: SNHLY and FYNNEI. CDR3 region: CASSETGFGYGYTF.

The rearrangement joins TRBV27 to TRBJ2-5; TCRdb's D call, TRBD1, is unchecked because there is no DNA. CDR1 is MNHEY and CDR2 is SMNVEV in the germline V gene (reference sequence). This CDR3 is 13 amino acids long. This CDR3 reads CASSSYRAETQYF.

The chain employs TRBV7-2 and TRBJ2-7. The CDR3 spans 14 residues. The V gene's germline CDR1 is SGHTA and CDR2 FQGNSA. The CDR3 sequence is CASSHGGRFYEQYF.

The rearrangement uses TRBV20-1 and TRBJ1-2; TCRdb lists TRBD1, though no DNA is available to test this call. The CDR3 totals 12 residues. Germline V gene sequence: CDR1 DFQATT, CDR2 SNEGSKA (reference sequence). This chain's CDR3 is CSATRGVGGYTF.

This rearrangement joins TRBV6-1 to TRBJ2-5; TCRdb proposes TRBD1, but this gene call is untestable without DNA. The germline V gene has CDR1 MNHNS and CDR2 SASEGT. CDR3 length: 16 amino acids. The CDR3 here is CASSATGTGVAETQYF.

The rearrangement uses TRBV11-1 and TRBJ2-5. The CDR3 is 14 residues long. Germline lookup yields CDR1 SGHAT and CDR2 FQDESV (reference sequence). The CDR3 loop reads CASSLALWRETQYF.